Listed here are 22 T cell receptor beta chains from one sample, sequenced in a study of T cells after yellow fever vaccination. TCRdb passed the 5' RACE reads through MiXCR, listing each CDR3 protein once. Of about 230,000 distinct CDR3 sequences listed, 5.5% to 8.5% are singletons. The source was CD4+ T cells sorted from PBMCs, collected on the day of the yellow fever booster vaccination. The receptors come from a man aged 30-40 years who received the YFV17D yellow fever vaccine.

For this clonotype: It may be a read error: a sequence one base away is much more abundant. V and J are TRBV5-1 and TRBJ2-1; 12 nucleotides match TRBD2. This CDR3 is built from 18 residues. The germline V gene encodes CDR1 SGHRS and CDR2 YFSETQ. In DNA, the CDR3 is TGCGCCTGCAGCTTGGGCTCGCGGACTAGCGGGGCCCTGACGGAGCAGTTCTTC. The encoded protein is CACSLGSRTSGALTEQFF.

This clonotype was detected ten times or more. This chain uses TRBV20-1 with TRBJ1-5, with a weak D call TRBD1 (5 bases). Germline assignment: CDR1 DFQATT and CDR2 SNEGSKA (reference sequence). V lost 3 bases, J lost 2 bases, and 17 bases lay in between. CDR3 length: 16 residues. CDR3 amino acids: CSASYRGGERNQPQHF. The CDR3 DNA reads TGCAGTGCTAGCTACCGGGGGGGGGAGCGCAATCAGCCCCAGCATTTT.

The genes are TRBV18 and TRBJ2-7; D assignment may be TRBD1 or TRBD2 (6 bases each). Looked up from germline, CDR1 is KGHSH and CDR2 is LQKENI. Between the trimmed V and J ends, which lost 4 bases and 5 bases, there was a span of 15 bases. This CDR3 has 14 residues. CDR3 amino acids: CASSQDRGENEQYF. The CDR3 nucleotides read TGTGCCAGCTCACAAGATAGGGGGGAGAACGAGCAGTACTTC.

This rearrangement joins TRBV6-1 to TRBJ2-1; D is ambiguous. Germline V gene data show CDR1 as MNHNS and CDR2 as SASEGT. The ends were cut back, 6 bases at V and 8 bases at J, with 14 bases in the middle. This CDR3 contains 13 residues. The DNA for the CDR3 is TGTGCCAGCAGCCAACCGTCAGACTATGAGCAGTTCTTC. This gives the protein CASSQPSDYEQFF.

This clonotype was seen repeatedly, ten times or more. The chain employs TRBV19 and TRBJ2-6, with 10 bases lining up with TRBD2. Trimming took 3 bases from V and 0 from J; bases not matched to a gene: 8. Per germline, CDR1 LNHDA and CDR2 SQIVND (reference sequence). CDR3 length equals 19 residues. The CDR3 DNA sequence: TGTGCCAGTAGTATGGGGGCAACTAGCGGGACCTCTGGGGCCAACGTCCTGACTTTC. Its translation is CASSMGATSGTSGANVLTF.

As to this clonotype: A much larger clone differs by one base, so this may be a read error. V and J are TRBV7-6 and TRBJ2-3; 7 bases line up with TRBD2. Germline V gene data show CDR1 as SGHVS and CDR2 as FNYEAQ. The CDR3 consists of 16 residues. The CDR3 is CDSSLWEGISTDTQYF. CDR3 DNA: TGTGACAGCAGCTTATGGGAGGGGATAAGCACAGATACGCAGTATTTT.

This clonotype has only a few counts. This rearrangement joins TRBV29-1 to TRBJ2-7; 14 bases match TRBD2. The J segment lost 12 bases and the V segment lost 5 bases, leaving 9 bases of the junction unmatched. CDR1 and CDR2 (germline): SQVTM, ANQGSEA. The CDR3 runs 13 residues. In nucleotides, the CDR3 is TGCAGCGTTAACTCCGGGACTAGCGGGAGCACGTACTTC. This gives the protein CSVNSGTSGSTYF.

In its sample, this clonotype was seen many times. This chain links TRBV4-3 with TRBJ2-2; 7 bases are shared with TRBD1. The CDR3 sequence is 16 residues long. The V segment lost 0 bases and the J segment 3 bases; nucleotides outside the gene matches: 4. The germline V gene has CDR1 LGHNA and CDR2 YSLEER. The CDR3 DNA reads as TGCGCCAGCAGCCAAGAAGGGGGCCCCTACACCGGGGAGCTGTTTTTT. As protein: CASSQEGGPYTGELFF.

This clonotype has more than one count but fewer than ten. V usage is TRBV29-1 and J usage is TRBJ1-1, with unresolved D. The CDR3 totals 13 residues. The germline CDR1 and CDR2 sequences are SQVTM and ANQGSEA. The ends were cut back, 7 bases at V and 0 bases at J, with 12 bases in the middle. This CDR3 is CSAHGGMNTEAFF. For the CDR3, the DNA is TGCAGCGCACATGGAGGGATGAACACTGAAGCTTTCTTT.

This clonotype came up a few times. The chain employs TRBV3-1 and TRBJ2-1; no clear D gene. This CDR3 is 13 amino acids long. V was shortened by 7 bases and J by 6 bases, with 13 bases between the two germline ends. Germline CDR1 reads LGHDT; CDR2 reads YNNKEL (reference sequence). The CDR3 is CASTTSLSNEQFF. CDR3 DNA sequence: TGTGCCAGCACAACCAGCCTGTCCAATGAGCAGTTCTTC.

This chain joins TRBV5-4 and TRBJ1-1, with D perhaps matching TRBD1 (6 bases). Germline V CDR1 and CDR2: SGHNT, YYREEE (reference sequence). V lost 0 bases to trimming and J lost 3 bases, with 12 bases between them. The CDR3 runs 15 residues. In DNA, the CDR3 is TGTGCCAGCAGCTTGGCTCGGACAGCTTACACTGAAGCTTTCTTT. This translates into CASSLARTAYTEAFF. Together with reference TRBV5-4 and TRBJ1-1, the CDR3 gives the full variable domain: ETGVTQSPTHLIKTRGQQVTLRCSSQSGHNTVSWYQQALGQGPQFIFQYYREEENGRGNFPPRFSGLQFPNYSSELNVNALELDDSALYLCASSLARTAYTEAFFGQGTRLTVV.

The V and J genes are TRBV5-1 and TRBJ2-3, with 9 positions matching TRBD2. This CDR3 region has 14 residues. Looked up from germline, CDR1 is SGHRS and CDR2 is YFSETQ. The trim removed 6 bases at V and 6 bases at J, leaving 8 bases unmatched. CDR3 bases: TGCGCCAGCAAGGCAGTAGCGGGAGTGGATACGCAGTATTTT. Encoded protein: CASKAVAGVDTQYF.

This clonotype was recorded a few times. The chain recombines TRBV7-3 with TRBJ2-5; 10 bases agree with TRBD1. Germline values: CDR1 SGHTA, CDR2 FQGTGA. The length of the CDR3 is 15 residues. V gave up 1 base and J gave up 5 bases; unmatched junction bases: 4. The CDR3 reads CASSLKGQGFETQYF. The CDR3 coding sequence is TGTGCCAGCAGCTTAAAGGGACAGGGGTTCGAGACCCAGTACTTC.

The chain is built from TRBV5-1 and TRBJ2-1; 10 positions match TRBD2. The germline CDR1 and CDR2 sequences are SGHRS and YFSETQ. The CDR3 loop spans 15 amino acids. After removal of 0 bases from V and 6 bases from J, the junction contained 3 bases not matched to a gene. The CDR3 protein is CASSLDLAGANEQFF. DNA of the CDR3: TGCGCCAGCAGCTTGGATCTAGCGGGGGCCAATGAGCAGTTCTTC.

This chain connects TRBV7-2 to TRBJ2-1; maybe TRBD2 (5 bases). Trimming cost V 5 bases and J 0 bases, with 11 bases left between them. The CDR3 covers 15 residues. Germline V gene lookup returns CDR1 SGHTA and CDR2 FQGNSA. As DNA, the CDR3 is TGTGCCAGCAGCGGGAGTCGGAGCTCCTACAATGAGCAGTTCTTC. This gives the protein CASSGSRSSYNEQFF.

The chain couples TRBV20-1 to TRBJ1-1; D gene uncertain. Germline V gene sequence: CDR1 DFQATT, CDR2 SNEGSKA (reference sequence). Trimming left V 4 bases short and J 2 bases short, with 5 bases between. CDR3 length: 11 residues. CDR3 region: CSATGNTEAFF. The CDR3 coding sequence is TGCAGTGCTACGGGTAACACTGAAGCTTTCTTT.

V gene TRBV5-1 combines with J gene TRBJ2-3; 7 bases align to TRBD2. Looked up from germline, CDR1 is SGHRS and CDR2 is YFSETQ. The ends lost 0 bases at V and 3 bases at J; junction bases unmatched: 4. The CDR3 extends over 15 amino acids. The CDR3 loop is CASSLELANTDTQYF. The CDR3, as DNA: TGCGCCAGCAGCTTGGAACTAGCGAATACAGATACGCAGTATTTT.

This clonotype has ten or more counts. This chain connects TRBV29-1 to TRBJ2-1; 9 bases match TRBD2. V gave up 4 bases and J gave up 6 bases; unmatched junction bases: 10. The CDR3 spans 15 residues. Germline V gives CDR1 SQVTM, CDR2 ANQGSEA. CDR3 sequence: CSVGNGAGGGNEQFF. The CDR3 DNA reads as TGCAGCGTTGGTAACGGAGCGGGAGGAGGCAATGAGCAGTTCTTC.

The sample holds a few counts of this clonotype. CDR3: CASSQDPQGNIFNSPLHF. In nucleotides, the CDR3 is TGTGCCAGCAGCCAAGATCCCCAGGGAAACATTTTTAATTCACCCCTCCACTTT. The V and J genes are TRBV3-1 and TRBJ1-6; D perhaps matches TRBD1 (5 bases). V lost 0 bases, J lost 6 bases, and 18 bases lay in between. Germline V gene sequence: CDR1 LGHDT, CDR2 YNNKEL (reference sequence). CDR3 length: 18 amino acids.

This clonotype appeared a single time. This sequence joins TRBV5-5 and TRBJ1-5, with a possible D match to TRBD1 (6 bases). Germline CDR1 is SGHKS and CDR2 is YYEKEE (reference sequence). With 0 bases removed from V and 6 bases from J, the gap between germline ends came to 13 bases. The CDR3 length is 15 residues. CDR3 region: CASSLAGGARQPQHF. CDR3 in DNA: TGTGCCAGCAGCTTGGCCGGGGGGGCGCGTCAGCCCCAGCATTTT.

This clonotype occurred a few times. The chain links TRBV7-2 to TRBJ1-4, with a tentative D call TRBD1 (6 bases). The germline CDR1 and CDR2 sequences are SGHTA and FQGNSA. Trimming shortened V by 4 bases and J by 5 bases, and 11 bases separated the two germline ends. CDR3 length: 14 amino acids. The CDR3 coding sequence is TGTGCCAGCAGCTCACGGCAGGGGAATGAAAAACTGTTTTTT. It encodes CASSSRQGNEKLFF.

This rearrangement joins TRBV5-6 to TRBJ2-4, with D unclear. The germline V gene has CDR1 SGHDT and CDR2 YYEEEE. This CDR3 has 14 residues. With 4 bases removed from V and 0 bases from J, the gap between germline ends came to 8 bases. The CDR3 protein is CASSGTPAKNIQYF. DNA of the CDR3: TGTGCCAGCAGCGGTACGCCAGCCAAAAACATTCAGTACTTC.